Listed below are T cell receptor beta chains from one sample, sequenced in a study of CD8 T cells in ankylosing spondylitis. MiXCR was run by TCRdb on the 5' RACE reads, yielding one entry per CDR3 protein. The table includes about 190,000 distinct CDR3 sequences, 13% detected once. The source material was blood, either unsorted or a sorted T cell fraction (not recorded which). These receptors were obtained from a female donor with ankylosing spondylitis or in good health (not recorded which). Each CDR3 is given with its conserved first and last residue. The D gene is left open where the match is weak. The listing skips clone size in some rows; elsewhere it reads once, few, many or a size class.

>TRBJ2-7|TRBD2|TRBV28|.
TGTGCCAGCAACAGTCCCCGGGAGGGCCACTACGAGCAGTACTTC
CASNSPREGHYEQYF
>TRBJ1-2|TRBD1|TRBV3-1|many
TGTGCCAGCAGCCATTTAGGACAGGGGACCCTCTATGGCTACACCTTC
CASSHLGQGTLYGYTF
>TRBJ2-1|TRBD2|TRBV6-2/TRBV6-3|many
TGTGCCAGCAGTTACTCGGTAGCTAGCGGGAGTCTCGATGAGCAGTTCTTC
CASSYSVASGSLDEQFF
>TRBJ1-2|TRBD1|TRBV6-1|.
TGTGCCAGCAGCCTCGGGACAGGGACCATTTATGGCTACACCTTC
CASSLGTGTIYGYTF
>TRBJ2-1|TRBD2|TRBV7-9|few
TGTGCCAGCCCAGGACTAGCGGACTTC
CASPGLADF
>TRBJ1-3|.|TRBV20-1|many
TGCAGTGCTAGAGTACCAAACTCTGGAAACACCATATATTTT
CSARVPNSGNTIYF
>TRBJ2-2|.|TRBV19|many
TGTGCCAGTAGAAGACAGGGAGGCACCGGGGAGCTGTTTTTT
CASRRQGGTGELFF
>TRBJ1-2|TRBD1|TRBV7-6|.
TGTGCCAGCAGCTTAGCCCCGGACAGGGAACATGGCTACACCTTC
CASSLAPDREHGYTF
>TRBJ2-7|TRBD2|TRBV25-1|many
TGTGCCAGCATGCCGGGACTAGCGGGCTCCGAGCAGTACTTC
CASMPGLAGSEQYF
>TRBJ2-1|.|TRBV28|.
TGTGCCAGCAGCCATGCGAACTCCTACAATGAGCAGTTCTTC
CASSHANSYNEQFF
>TRBJ2-2|TRBD1|TRBV29-1|many
TGCAGCGTCGACCCGACAGGGACCGGGGAGCTGTTTTTT
CSVDPTGTGELFF
>TRBJ2-3|TRBD2|TRBV5-1|many
TGCGCCAGCAGCCCGGTTAGCGGGAGTCAAGTCACAGATACGCAGTATTTT
CASSPVSGSQVTDTQYF
>TRBJ2-5|.|TRBV6-2/TRBV6-3|few
TGTGCCAGCACCTACGGGGAAAACTGGGAGACCCAGTACTTC
CASTYGENWETQYF
>TRBJ1-1|.|TRBV20-1|.
TGCAGTGCCCTCCGACCGGCTACTGAAGCTTTCTTT
CSALRPATEAFF
>TRBJ1-1|TRBD1|TRBV20-1|.
TGCAGTGCTAGATTGGGGACAGGGCGGGGTGAAGCTTTCTTT
CSARLGTGRGEAFF
>TRBJ1-2|TRBD1|TRBV20-1|few
TGCAGTGCTAGAGTTCCGACAGGGAACGGCTACACCTTC
CSARVPTGNGYTF
>TRBJ1-6|TRBD1|TRBV7-2|.
TGTGCCAGCAGCTTAGACAGGGGGGCGAATTCACCCCTCCACTTT
CASSLDRGANSPLHF
>TRBJ1-4|.|TRBV6-1|.
TGTGCCAGCAGTGACCGTTCGGGGGAGGGGAATGAAAAACTGTTTTTT
CASSDRSGEGNEKLFF
>TRBJ1-5|TRBD1|TRBV12-3/TRBV12-4|.
TGTGCCAGCAGACGACAGGGATCCCCCGGCCAGCCCCAGCATTTT
CASRRQGSPGQPQHF
>TRBJ2-7|TRBD1|TRBV9|many
TGTGCCAGCAGCCCCCGGACAGGGAAAAACTCCTACGAGCAGTACTTC
CASSPRTGKNSYEQYF
>TRBJ2-6|.|TRBV12-3/TRBV12-4|many
TGTGCCAGCAGTCCAGGGTCCGGGGCCAACGTCCTGACTTTC
CASSPGSGANVLTF
>TRBJ1-1|.|TRBV27|.
TGTGCCAGCAGTTTGAGGTCCTCGAACACTGAAGCTTTCTTT
CASSLRSSNTEAFF
>TRBJ2-3|.|TRBV10-3|few
TGTGCCATCTCCCAACAGGGCGGCCCAGATACGCAGTATTTT
CAISQQGGPDTQYF
>TRBJ1-1|.|TRBV27|many
TGTGCCAGCAGTCCCACAGAAAACACTGAAGCTTTCTTT
CASSPTENTEAFF
>TRBJ1-5|.|TRBV3-1|.
TGTGCCAGCAGCCAAGATCTGACAGGCAATCAGCCCCAGCATTTT
CASSQDLTGNQPQHF
>TRBJ2-1|TRBD2|TRBV27|few
TGTGCCAGCAGCCCCTCTAGCGGGTTTATCAATGAGCAGTTCTTC
CASSPSSGFINEQFF
>TRBJ1-2|.|TRBV12-3/TRBV12-4|.
TGTGCCAGCAGTTTCATGCGGCGGGCAGGCGAGCGTTGGCCATATGGCTACACCTTC
CASSFMRRAGERWPYGYTF
>TRBJ2-7|TRBD1|TRBV12-3/TRBV12-4|.
TGTGCAAGCACCCCCCCCTCTCGGGACAGAACGTACTTC
CASTPPSRDRTYF
>TRBJ2-1|.|TRBV15|many
TGTGCCACCAGCAGAGAGGGTTCAGGGCGGAGGAATGAGCAGTTCTTC
CATSREGSGRRNEQFF
>TRBJ1-1|.|TRBV29-1|many
TGCAGCGTACTCAGAGGAGCGGTCACTGAAGCTTTCTTT
CSVLRGAVTEAFF
>TRBJ2-5|.|TRBV12-5|many
TGTGCTAGTGGCCCATCGGGAGCGGAGACCCAGTACTTC
CASGPSGAETQYF
>TRBJ1-5|.|TRBV5-1|many
TGCGCCAGCAGCTTAGGGGACAAGCCAGGTCTGCCCCAGCATTTT
CASSLGDKPGLPQHF
>TRBJ2-2|.|TRBV12-3/TRBV12-4|few
TGTGCCAGCACCTTATATCCGGGCAGGGCGAACACCGGGGAGCTGTTTTTT
CASTLYPGRANTGELFF
>TRBJ2-7|TRBD2|TRBV9|few
TGTGCCAGCAGCGTAGATCTTCGGGAGGGAAACGAGCAGTACTTC
CASSVDLREGNEQYF
>TRBJ2-5|.|TRBV20-1|many
TGCAGTGCTAGTGGGGTCCAAGAGACCCAGTACTTC
CSASGVQETQYF
>TRBJ1-1|.|TRBV5-1|many
TGCGCCAGCAGCTTACCCTCGGGGTCGAACACTGAAGCTTTCTTT
CASSLPSGSNTEAFF
>TRBJ1-1|.|TRBV29-1|.
TGCAGCGCTCGGACCACTGAAGCTTTCTTT
CSARTTEAFF
>TRBJ1-2|TRBD1|TRBV12-3/TRBV12-4|many
TGTGCCAGCAGTTTAGCGGCAGGGGGAGAAACAGGCTACACCTTC
CASSLAAGGETGYTF
>TRBJ2-7|.|TRBV3-1|many
TGTGCCAGCAGTTACGGGGCCTCCTACGAGCAGTACTTC
CASSYGASYEQYF
>TRBJ2-7|.|TRBV7-6|many
TGTGCCAGCAGCCATAGCCAGGGCCCTTACGAGCAGTACTTC
CASSHSQGPYEQYF
>TRBJ2-3|TRBD2|TRBV5-1|many
TGTGCCAGCAGCTTAGTTAGCGGGAGCACAGATACGCAGTATTTT
CASSLVSGSTDTQYF
>TRBJ2-7|TRBD2|TRBV14|.
TGTGCCAGCAGCCGCCTATGGACTAGCGGGAGCGTCGAGCAGTACTTC
CASSRLWTSGSVEQYF
>TRBJ1-5|.|TRBV12-3/TRBV12-4|many
TGTGCCAGCAGTCCCCCCGGGGGTCCCCAGCATTTT
CASSPPGGPQHF
>TRBJ2-2|.|TRBV5-1|few
TGCGCCAGCAGCTTTAAGACAGGGAACACCGGGGAGCTGTTTTTT
CASSFKTGNTGELFF
>TRBJ2-2|.|TRBV3-1|.
TGTGCCAGCAGCCAAGATCGGGGTGGGGACTACACCGGGGAGCTGTTTTTT
CASSQDRGGDYTGELFF
>TRBJ2-3|.|TRBV25-1|many
TGTGCCAGCAGTGAAGGAGCAACGAGGCTCGGCACAGATACGCAGTATTTT
CASSEGATRLGTDTQYF
>TRBJ2-2|TRBD2|TRBV4-3|many
TGCGCCAGCAGCCAAGTGGCTAGCGGCACCGGGGAGCTGTTTTTT
CASSQVASGTGELFF
>TRBJ2-2|.|TRBV29-1|.
TGCAGCGTTGATTCGGGACCAATGGCCGGGGAGCTGTTTTTT
CSVDSGPMAGELFF
>TRBJ2-5|.|TRBV3-1|many
TGTGCCAGCAGCTTCCGGGAGACCCAGTACTTC
CASSFRETQYF
>TRBJ2-2|.|TRBV11-3|.
TGTGCCAGCAGCTTGGAGGGAGGCCGCGGGGAGCTGTTTTTT
CASSLEGGRGELFF
>TRBJ2-6|.|TRBV9|.
TGTGCCAGCAGCGTATATGGGGGCTTATCTGGGGCCAACGTCCTGACTTTC
CASSVYGGLSGANVLTF